This T cell receptor beta chain was found in a study of graft-versus-host responses after intestinal transplantation (dated by TCRdb to 2020 to 2022). With respect to the entire study: Recipients received multivisceral, liver-intestinal, or isolated intestinal transplants. To identify alloreactive clones, pre-transplant mixed lymphocyte reaction products were sequenced and then compared with unstimulated pre-transplant donor and recipient T cells. Bulk TCR-beta CDR3 sequencing was used to track graft-versus-host and host-versus-graft alloreactive T cell clones in the graft, circulation and bone marrow after intestinal transplantation. A peak of at least 4% donor T cells among recipient peripheral blood mononuclear cells was the definition used for donor T cell macrochimerism. The cohort enrolled 20 to 30 intestinal transplant recipients, one of whom was a retransplant, and 3 patients without pretransplant specimens were excluded. All recipients received anti-thymocyte globulin induction followed by maintenance tacrolimus and steroids for three to four years. Instead of going to the commercial service, samples from a few later patients were sequenced in-house on an Illumina MiSeq and processed with MiXCR.

The germline V and J ends show losses of 3 bases and 2 bases respectively, and no gene match explains 3 bases of the junction. The CDR3, cysteine through phenylalanine, is 15 amino acids long. Of all the DNA, just the CDR3 is kept, 45 bases in frame from base 1. CDR1 and CDR2 are read off the germline V gene as SGHAT and FQNNGV. Note on this clone: Its antigen is currently not known. No base-level quality is on record; no much larger clone is a single base apart.

The intended sense of this specimen's time point label: cells obtained before transplantation from donor or recipient. CD3+CD4+ and CD3+CD8+ populations were FACS-sorted from unstimulated pre-transplant donor and recipient cells taken from spleen or lymph nodes. Library prep was done by the immunoSEQ multiplex PCR assay. In most patients, genomic DNA was isolated using the Qiagen DNeasy Blood and Tissue Kit and sent frozen to Adaptive Biotechnologies for TCR sequencing. Adaptive Biotechnologies carried out high-throughput TCR-beta CDR3 sequencing of genomic DNA for most patients. Concerning the study's data processing: TCR sequencing data were retrieved from Adaptive's ImmunoSEQ software for roughly 20 patients, whereas three other patients were processed with MiXCR and VDJtools. To correct CD4 versus CD8 sorting errors, any sequence found in both subsets at a frequency ratio below 5:1 was removed. Because the origin of CDR3 nucleotide sequences shared between donor and recipient could not be assigned, those sequences were removed. To count as alloreactive, a clone needed at least 2-fold expansion over unstimulated cells and a minimum CFSE-low frequency of 0.002% (template counts) or 0.001% (read counts). Clones detected in sequenced pre-transplant spleen, lymph node, or MLR CFSE-low populations of the donor or recipient were defined as mappable. The cumulative frequency of alloreactive clones was calculated as a percentage of all sequences, weighted by copy number. TCRdb retrieved this table from immuneACCESS and kept in-frame rearrangements only. Not all clones are present; in checked studies, unresolved V genes account for under half, and no reason is known for the remainder. The V and J calls and clone size were taken over from that table, and D and trimming were inferred from the DNA. For this sample there are 96,000 or so clones; 92% appear just once. Roughly 0.15% of the sample is in the top ten clones.

What the research found in general, with its limitations: Conclusions were limited by the relatively low number and heterogeneity of intestinal transplant patients. GvH clones were found in recipient bone marrow, and some of the GvH clones appeared earlier in ileal mucosa or blood, which is consistent with an intestinal mucosal origin. In patients with donor T cell macrochimerism, the allografts had high GvH to HvG T cell clonal ratios. Early after transplant, peak levels of circulating GvH clones were associated with declines in HvG clones.

Specimen: unstimulated CD4+ T cells sorted from spleen or lymph node cells, collected before intestinal transplant. This clonotype was sampled from a human donor who received an intestinal transplant. The chain is encoded by TRBV11-2 joined to TRBJ2-7; TRBD2 matches 11 bases in the middle. The CDR3 region reads CASSFLAGGTYEQYF. The DNA reads as follows: TGTGCCAGCAGCTTTCTAGCGGGAGGCACCTACGAGCAGTACTTC.